These 15 T cell receptor beta chains share one sample of origin, sequenced in a study of human T cells and chemical hapten exposure. TCRdb redid the calling of the RACE reads with MiXCR, one entry per CDR3 protein. In the table there are 250,000 or so distinct CDR3 sequences, 7.5% to 10% of which are singletons. The sample's time point: pre-sensitization, week 0. Indicated treatment: therapeutic diphenylcyclopropenone sensitization with weekly scalp DPC. The sequencing used whole blood, collected in connection with sensitization to the hapten diphenylcyclopropenone (DPC). Source of these receptors: a woman aged 35 to 49 with alopecia areata. Some clones in this sample may be carry-over from other donors' samples.

This clonotype has just a few counts. The V gene is TRBV7-6, the J gene TRBJ2-5; TRBD1 matches at 12 bases. Germline V CDR1 and CDR2: SGHVS, FNYEAQ. The CDR3 runs 16 residues. With V trimmed by 5 bases and J by 2 bases, 6 bases remained unmatched. CDR3 DNA: TGTGCCAGCAGCCCACCGGGACAGGGGGCGCAAGAGACCCAGTACTTC. Its translation: CASSPPGQGAQETQYF.

This chain connects TRBV4-1 to TRBJ1-5; possible D gene TRBD1, 6 bases. From germline, CDR1 is MGHRA and CDR2 YSYEKL. Trimming cost V 0 bases and J 9 bases, with 18 bases left between them. The CDR3 runs 16 residues. This CDR3 is CASSQDGQPPLRPQHF. CDR3 DNA: TGCGCCAGCAGCCAAGATGGACAGCCACCTCTGCGGCCCCAGCATTTT.

This chain joins TRBV18 and TRBJ2-7; 7 positions agree with TRBD1. Germline CDR1 reads KGHSH; CDR2 reads LQKENI. V was clipped by 2 bases and J by 2 bases; unmatched bases: 3. The CDR3 length is 14 residues. CDR3 sequence (DNA): TGTGCCAGCTCACCAACAGGGGACGCCTACGAGCAGTACTTC. Translating it yields CASSPTGDAYEQYF. Based on the CDR3 plus reference TRBV18 and TRBJ2-7, the full variable domain is NAGVMQNPRHLVRRRGQEARLRCSPMKGHSHVYWYRQLPEEGLKFMVYLQKENIIDESGMPKERFSAEFPKEGPSILRIQQVVRGDSAAYFCASSPTGDAYEQYFGPGTRLTVT.

This clonotype was detected a few times. The rearrangement links TRBV7-3 to TRBJ2-1; TRBD1 agrees at 9 bases. CDR3 length: 14 residues. Germline V gene sequence: CDR1 SGHTA, CDR2 FQGTGA. V lost 5 bases to trimming and J lost 11 bases; unmatched junction nucleotides: 10. DNA for the CDR3: TGTGCCAGCAGCAACCGAACGGGACAGGGAAAGCAGTTCTTC. This sequence encodes CASSNRTGQGKQFF.

This clonotype was recorded at least ten times. The rearrangement uses TRBV12-3 or TRBV12-4 and TRBJ2-2; 9 bases fit TRBD1. V was clipped by 5 bases and J by 7 bases; unmatched bases: 5. CDR3 length: 14 residues. The CDR3 reads CASSLGQGIGELFF. The CDR3 DNA sequence: TGTGCCAGCAGTCTGGGACAGGGCATCGGGGAGCTGTTTTTT.

This clonotype was found many times. V usage is TRBV28 and J usage is TRBJ2-3, with TRBD2 identical over 9 bases. Germline V gene lookup returns CDR1 MDHEN and CDR2 SYDVKM. The CDR3 is 16 residues long. V was clipped by 8 bases and J by 4 bases; unmatched bases: 13. CDR3 sequence reads: CASEGREGRGADTQYF. CDR3 nucleotide sequence: TGTGCCAGCGAGGGGCGGGAGGGCCGAGGCGCAGATACGCAGTATTTT. Looking up the rest from reference TRBV28 and TRBJ2-3 gives the full variable domain: DVKVTQSSRYLVKRTGEKVFLECVQDMDHENMFWYRQDPGLGLRLIYFSYDVKMKEKGDIPEGYSVSREKKERFSLILESASTNQTSMYLCASEGREGRGADTQYFGPGTRLTVL.

The chain joins TRBV4-1 to TRBJ1-5; tentatively, D is TRBD1 (5 bases). The CDR3 contains 16 residues. V was pared by 1 base and J by 0 bases, with 10 bases between. The germline V gene encodes CDR1 MGHRA and CDR2 YSYEKL. This CDR3 reads CASSQVAGTSNQPQHF. The CDR3 DNA is TGCGCCAGCAGCCAAGTTGCGGGGACTAGCAATCAGCCCCAGCATTTT.

This clonotype was observed a few times. The J gene is TRBJ1-5, the V gene TRBV6-1; D is possibly TRBD1 (6 bases). The CDR3 has 18 amino acids. Trimming cost V 6 bases and J 0 bases, with 21 bases left between them. Germline V lookup: CDR1 MNHNS, CDR2 SASEGT. The chain's CDR3 is CASSRDTIWAYSNQPQHF. Here the CDR3 DNA reads TGTGCCAGCAGCCGGGACACTATATGGGCGTATAGCAATCAGCCCCAGCATTTT.

CDR3 loop: CASSLAGTGFSGANVLTF. Written as DNA, the CDR3 is TGCGCCAGCAGCTTGGCCGGGACAGGGTTCTCTGGGGCCAACGTCCTGACTTTC. The chain is built from TRBV5-1 and TRBJ2-6; TRBD1 matches at 9 bases. After removal of 0 bases from V and 0 bases from J, the junction contained 4 bases not matched to a gene. This CDR3 has 18 residues. Germline CDR1 reads SGHRS; CDR2 reads YFSETQ.

This clonotype appeared a few times. V usage is TRBV7-6 and J usage is TRBJ1-1; D not certain. The CDR3 spans 16 residues. V gave up 4 bases and J gave up 0 bases, with 15 bases separating them. From germline, CDR1 is SGHVS and CDR2 FNYEAQ. The CDR3 DNA sequence: TGTGCCAGCAGCTCCCGCAGCGGCATATTGAACACTGAAGCTTTCTTT. Protein product: CASSSRSGILNTEAFF.

This chain uses TRBV18 with TRBJ1-4; TRBD1 matches at 8 bases. Trimming cost V 0 bases and J 8 bases; bases outside gene matches: 2. CDR3 length: 14 residues. Germline-derived CDR1 and CDR2 are KGHSH and LQKENI. CDR3 DNA: TGTGCCAGCTCACCACCGACAGGGGACGAAAAACTGTTTTTT. Translation gives CASSPPTGDEKLFF.

This chain connects TRBV28 to TRBJ2-7; 8 nucleotides align to TRBD1. The germline gives CDR1 MDHEN, CDR2 SYDVKM. CDR3 length equals 13 residues. The V and J ends lost 6 bases and 2 bases, in that order; junction bases with no gene match: 3. The CDR3 loop is CASRDRDAYEQYF. CDR3 bases: TGTGCCAGCAGGGACAGGGACGCCTACGAGCAGTACTTC.

Concerning this clonotype itself: A single base separates this from a much larger clone, so it may be a read error. This rearrangement joins TRBV7-2 to TRBJ2-1; 12 positions match TRBD2. CDR3 size: 15 residues. CDR1 and CDR2 from the germline V gene are SGHTA and FQGNSA. CDR3: CVSSLVSSGGAEQFF. In DNA form, the CDR3 reads TGTGTCAGCAGCTTAGTGTCTAGCGGGGGGGCAGAGCAGTTCTTC.

V gene TRBV4-3 combines with J gene TRBJ2-7, with 9 nucleotides matching TRBD2. Germline trimming cut 0 bases from V and 3 bases from J; bases unmatched to any gene: 3. Germline assignment: CDR1 LGHNA and CDR2 YSLEER. The length of the CDR3 is 15 residues. CDR3 amino acids: CASSQESGRSYEQYF. The CDR3 DNA sequence: TGCGCCAGCAGCCAAGAGAGCGGGAGGAGCTACGAGCAGTACTTC.

This clonotype was picked up a small number of times. This sequence joins TRBV24-1 and TRBJ2-1; a weak D match, TRBD2 (5 bases). The length of the CDR3 is 13 residues. Germline CDR1 KGHDR, CDR2 SFDVKD. Trimming pared 9 bases from V and 2 bases from J, leaving 10 bases between. The CDR3 region has the DNA TGTGCCACCCGCGGGTCTCCCTACAATGAGCAGTTCTTC. It is translated as CATRGSPYNEQFF.